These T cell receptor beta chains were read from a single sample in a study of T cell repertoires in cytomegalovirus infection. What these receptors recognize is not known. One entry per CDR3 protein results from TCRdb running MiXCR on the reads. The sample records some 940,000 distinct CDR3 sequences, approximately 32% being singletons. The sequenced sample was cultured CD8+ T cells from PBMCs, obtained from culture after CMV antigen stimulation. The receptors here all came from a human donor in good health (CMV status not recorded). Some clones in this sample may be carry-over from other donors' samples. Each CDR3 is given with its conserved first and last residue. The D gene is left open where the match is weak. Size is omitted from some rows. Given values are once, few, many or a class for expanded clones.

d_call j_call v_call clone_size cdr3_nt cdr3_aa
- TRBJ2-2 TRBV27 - TGTGCCAGCAGCCGAACTGAAACGGACACCGGGGAGCTGTTTTTT CASSRTETDTGELFF
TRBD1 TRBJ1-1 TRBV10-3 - TGTGCCATCAGCGGAAGGACAGGGGGCACTGAAGCTTTCTTT CAISGRTGGTEAFF
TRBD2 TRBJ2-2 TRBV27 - TGTGCCAGCAGTGCACTCGGGGGTCGGGGGGCCGGGGAGCTGTTTTTT CASSALGGRGAGELFF
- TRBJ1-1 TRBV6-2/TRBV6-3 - TGTGCCAGCAGTTACGTGCAGAACACTGAAGCTTTCTTT CASSYVQNTEAFF
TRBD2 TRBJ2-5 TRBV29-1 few TGCAGCGTTGAAGACCGGACTAGCGGGGGGGCCAGTTGGAAGACCCAGTACTTC CSVEDRTSGGASWKTQYF
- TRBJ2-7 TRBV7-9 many TGTGCCAGCAGCTTGGACTTACAGGGACACGAGCAGTACTTC CASSLDLQGHEQYF
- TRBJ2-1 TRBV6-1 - TGTGCCAGCAGTGAAACAGCGGAGAATGAGCAGTTCTTC CASSETAENEQFF
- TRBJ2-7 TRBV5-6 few TGTGCCAGCAGCACCTACAGGGAAAAATACGAGCAGTACTTC CASSTYREKYEQYF
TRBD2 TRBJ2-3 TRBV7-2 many TGTGCCAGCAGCTCGGGACTAGCGGGGGGGCCTGAAACGCAGTATTTT CASSSGLAGGPETQYF
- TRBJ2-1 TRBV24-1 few TGTGCCACCAGTGATTTAGGGAGTAATGAGCAGTTCTTC CATSDLGSNEQFF
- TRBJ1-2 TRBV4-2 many TGTGCCAGCAGCCAAGAGGGCAGACTAGCGGAAGGCTACACCTTC CASSQEGRLAEGYTF
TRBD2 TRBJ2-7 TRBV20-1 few TGCAGTGCTAGAGACAGGACTAGCGGGGGCTACGAGCAGTACTTC CSARDRTSGGYEQYF
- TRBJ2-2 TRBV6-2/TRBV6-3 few TGTGCCATCCGGGCTAAATCGAACACCGGGGAGCTGTTTTTT CAIRAKSNTGELFF
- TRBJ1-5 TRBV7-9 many TGTGCCAGCAGCTTAGCGCGAACGGATCCGCTCAATCAGCCCCAGCATTTT CASSLARTDPLNQPQHF
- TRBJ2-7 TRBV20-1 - TGCAGTGCTAGATTACTGACAGTGTTCAAGCAGTACTTC CSARLLTVFKQYF
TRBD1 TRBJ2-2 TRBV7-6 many TGTGCCAGCAGCTTACTCAGGGGGCAGGCGTGGACCGGGGAGCTGTTTTTT CASSLLRGQAWTGELFF
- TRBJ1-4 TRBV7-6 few TGTGCCAGCAGCCGGGACGGAAAACTGTTTTTT CASSRDGKLFF
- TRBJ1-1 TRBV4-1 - TGCGCCAGCAACAAATTGGCAGGGCCGACTGAAGCTTTCTTT CASNKLAGPTEAFF
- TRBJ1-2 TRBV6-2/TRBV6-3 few TGTGCCAGCACTCAATTGGGTCTGGTGAGATATGGCTACACCTTC CASTQLGLVRYGYTF
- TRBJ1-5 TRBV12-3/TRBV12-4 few TGTGCCAGCAGTTCAATTCATAGCAATCAGCCCCAGCATTTT CASSSIHSNQPQHF
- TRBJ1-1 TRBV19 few TGTGCCAGTAGTATAGACCCCAGGGGGAACACTGAAGCTTTCTTT CASSIDPRGNTEAFF
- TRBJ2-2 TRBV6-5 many TGTGCCAGCAGTTACCTCGGCACCGGGGAGCTGTTTTTT CASSYLGTGELFF
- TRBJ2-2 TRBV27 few TGTGCCAGCAGTTTATCGAGGGCCTACCACGAAACCACCGGGGAGCTGTTTTTT CASSLSRAYHETTGELFF
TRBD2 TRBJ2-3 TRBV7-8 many TGTGCCAGCAGCCAATATTCAAACGGGGGGGCCGGAGATACGCAGTATTTT CASSQYSNGGAGDTQYF
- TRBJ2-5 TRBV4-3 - TGCGCCAGCAGCCAAGCAGGGGACCGCTACCAAGAGACCCAGTACTTC CASSQAGDRYQETQYF
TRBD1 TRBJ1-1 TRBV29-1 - TGCAGCGTCCCAAGGGGGACAGGGAGCGCTTTCTTT CSVPRGTGSAFF
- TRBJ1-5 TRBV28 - TGTGCCAGCAGTTCCGGGGAGGGTAGCAATCAGCCCCAGCATTTT CASSSGEGSNQPQHF
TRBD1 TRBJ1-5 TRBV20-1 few TGCAGTGCTAGAGAGCAGGGGGCTCAGCCCCAGCATTTT CSAREQGAQPQHF
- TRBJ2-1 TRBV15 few TGTGCCACCAGCACTCCGGGGGATAGCTACAATGAGCAGTTCTTC CATSTPGDSYNEQFF
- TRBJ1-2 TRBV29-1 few TGCAGCGTTGAAGCGCGGAGCTTTAACTATGGCTACACCTTC CSVEARSFNYGYTF
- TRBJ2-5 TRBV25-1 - TGTGCCAGCAGCAGCGGTAGGCAAGAGACCCAGTACTTC CASSSGRQETQYF
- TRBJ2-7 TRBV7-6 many TGTGCCAGCAGCTTAAAAGGGGGGGGGTACTCCTACGAGCAGTACTTC CASSLKGGGYSYEQYF
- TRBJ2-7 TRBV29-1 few TGCAGCGTTGATGAGGGGACCGATTCTTACGAGCAGTACTTC CSVDEGTDSYEQYF
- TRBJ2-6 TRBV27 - TGTGCCAGCACATTCGGGGGCTCTGGGGCCAACGTCCTGACTTTC CASTFGGSGANVLTF
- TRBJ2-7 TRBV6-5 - TGTGCCAGCAGTCTCCGGGACAACTACGAGCAGTACTTC CASSLRDNYEQYF
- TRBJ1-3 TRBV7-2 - TGTGCCAGCAGCTTAGCTGGCAGGAAACCTTTTGGAAACACCATATATTTT CASSLAGRKPFGNTIYF
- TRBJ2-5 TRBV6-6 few TGTGCCAGCAGTTTGGTACTGAGGAGGGCTGAGGAGACCCAGTACTTC CASSLVLRRAEETQYF
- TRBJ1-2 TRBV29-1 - TGCAGCGTTGAGGCGGGACGGTATGGCTACACCTTC CSVEAGRYGYTF
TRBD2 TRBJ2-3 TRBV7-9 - TGTGCCAGCAGCTTAGGGGTCGGGGGGACCGTCGATACGCAGTATTTT CASSLGVGGTVDTQYF
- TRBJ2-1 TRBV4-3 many TGCGCCAGCAGCCAAGTTACAGGGCCTCTCACTGAGCAGTTCTTC CASSQVTGPLTEQFF
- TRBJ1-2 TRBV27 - TGTGCCAGCAGTCAAGGACAGACCAACTATGGCTACACCTTC CASSQGQTNYGYTF
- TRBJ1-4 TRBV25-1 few TGTGCCAGCAGTGAAGGAACAGTGATTAATGAAAAACTGTTTTTT CASSEGTVINEKLFF
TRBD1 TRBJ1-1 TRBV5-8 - TGTGCCAGCAGCCACCATGGGACAGCCGATGAAGCTTTCTTT CASSHHGTADEAFF
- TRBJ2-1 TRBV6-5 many TGTGCCAGCAGTTACTCGAGCAGGGGCCTATACAATGAGCAGTTCTTC CASSYSSRGLYNEQFF
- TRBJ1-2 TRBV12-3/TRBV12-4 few TGTGCCAGCACTCTGGGGGCCGGCTATGGCTACACCTTC CASTLGAGYGYTF
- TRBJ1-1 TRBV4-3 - TGCGCCAGCAGCCAAATAATAGACGGATACCGAGAAGCTTTCTTT CASSQIIDGYREAFF
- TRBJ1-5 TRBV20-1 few TGCAGTGCTAGAGATTCGGTAGTCGCTCAGCCCCAGCATTTT CSARDSVVAQPQHF
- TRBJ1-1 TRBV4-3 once TGCGCCAGCAGCCAAGCCGGTTTCCCGGGCGGGACTGAAGCTTTCTTT CASSQAGFPGGTEAFF